These 9 T cell receptor beta chains came from one sample sequenced in a study of T cells after yellow fever vaccination. TCRdb independently ran MiXCR on the 5' RACE reads; one entry per CDR3 protein. The data show roughly 190,000 distinct CDR3 sequences, 11% seen once. The material sequenced was CD8+ T cells sorted from PBMCs, taken 15 days after the yellow fever booster vaccination. These receptors all come from a man younger than 35 who received the YFV17D yellow fever vaccine.

The DNA for the CDR3 is TGTGCCTGGACCGGGGCTGGCACCGGGGAGCTGTTTTTT. This encodes CAWTGAGTGELFF. The gene calls are TRBV30 and TRBJ2-2, with D possibly called TRBD1 or TRBD2 (5 bases each). V was cut by 4 bases and J by 4 bases, with 10 bases left in between. Germline V gives CDR1 GTSNPN, CDR2 SVGIG (reference sequence). The CDR3 contains 13 residues.

The chain links TRBV19 to TRBJ2-1, with TRBD1 identical over 9 bases. After removal of 8 bases from V and 7 bases from J, the junction contained 9 bases not matched to a gene. The CDR3 runs to 14 residues. CDR1 LNHDA and CDR2 SQIVND come from the germline V gene (reference sequence). The DNA of the CDR3 is TGTGCCAGTCACATCCGGGACAGGGCTAATGAGCAGTTCTTC. This translates into CASHIRDRANEQFF. Full variable domain (rest looked up from reference TRBV19 and TRBJ2-1): DGGITQSPKYLFRKEGQNVTLSCEQNLNHDAMYWYRQDPGQGLRLIYYSQIVNDFQKGDIAEGYSVSREKKESFPLTVTSAQKNPTAFYLCASHIRDRANEQFFGPGTRLTVL.

This clonotype was detected only a few times. One end of the junction varies from germline; a read error may be responsible. CDR3 bases: TGTGCCAGCAGTTACCCGGACGCAACAGGGACCATCTTC. Translated, it gives CASSYPDATGTIF. The rearrangement uses TRBV6-5 and TRBJ1-2, with D possibly matching TRBD1 (6 bases). The CDR3 sequence is 13 residues long. The V gene's germline CDR1 is MNHEY and CDR2 SVGAGI.

The genes are TRBV4-2 and TRBJ2-4; the match to TRBD1 covers 9 bases. Germline assignment: CDR1 LGHNA and CDR2 YNFKEQ. CDR3 length equals 16 residues. J lost 7 bases, V lost 1 base, and 8 bases had no gene match. CDR3 in DNA: TGTGCCAGCAGCCAAGGGGACAGGGATGGTGTCAACATTCAGTACTTC. This translates into CASSQGDRDGVNIQYF.

The V gene is TRBV6-2 or TRBV6-3, the J gene TRBJ2-1; no firm D call. Per the germline V gene, CDR1 is MNHEY and CDR2 is SVGEGT. This CDR3 comprises 15 residues. Trimming removed 1 base at V and 7 bases at J, with 14 bases between. CDR3 nucleotides: TGTGCCAGCAGTTACTGGGGTGTGGGGAATAATGAGCAGTTCTTC. Protein sequence: CASSYWGVGNNEQFF.

This clonotype was recorded at least ten times. The chain recombines TRBV7-2 with TRBJ2-1; no reliable D call. Trimming cost V 1 base and J 8 bases, with 15 bases left between them. The CDR3 is 15 residues long. Per germline, CDR1 SGHTA and CDR2 FQGNSA. In nucleotides, the CDR3 is TGTGCCAGCAGCTTAGTGACGGTGCCTTCGGATGAGCAGTTCTTC. Its protein is CASSLVTVPSDEQFF.

This clonotype appeared a few times. The V call is TRBV25-1, the J call TRBJ2-7; weak D call: TRBD1 (5 bases). This CDR3 spans 13 amino acids. Trimming removed 6 bases at V and 0 bases at J, with 9 bases between. The germline V gene has CDR1 MGHDK and CDR2 SYGVNS. CDR3 sequence reads: CASRTAGSYEQYF. CDR3 DNA: TGTGCCAGCAGGACAGCCGGCTCCTACGAGCAGTACTTC.

Concerning this clonotype: This may come from a read error, since a much larger clone is one base off. V usage is TRBV9 and J usage is TRBJ2-1; D remains ambiguous. V was cut by 10 bases and J by 6 bases, with 11 bases left in between. This CDR3 has 11 amino acids. The germline gives CDR1 SGDLS, CDR2 YYNGEE. CDR3 coding DNA: TGTGCCGTACAGTGGACCAATGAGCAGTTCTTC. As protein: CAVQWTNEQFF.

The chain has TRBV4-1 and TRBJ1-5; TRBD1 agrees at 10 bases. This CDR3 region has 14 residues. Losses at the gene ends were 4 bases for V and 6 bases for J; bases not matched to a gene: 3. The germline gives CDR1 MGHRA, CDR2 YSYEKL. The CDR3 region is CASSPTGGPQPQHF. DNA of the CDR3: TGCGCCAGCAGCCCGACAGGGGGCCCTCAGCCCCAGCATTTT.